These 32 T cell receptor beta chains share one sample of origin, sequenced in a study of blood T cell repertoires in COVID-19. Data came from immunoSEQ multiplex PCR; TCRdb stores just in-frame clones and leaves some out. This table holds roughly 250,000 clones, 75% to 95% found once. Sequences were obtained from PBMCs or T cells enriched from blood (not recorded which). These receptors originate from a woman under 30 who had recovered from COVID-19.

This sequence joins TRBV3-1 (or the pseudogene TRBV3-2) and TRBJ1-2, with TRBD1 identical over 9 bases. CDR1 and CDR2 (germline): LGHDT, YNNKEL (reference sequence). The CDR3 is 15 residues long. Germline trimming cut 5 bases from V and 8 bases from J; bases unmatched to any gene: 12. The CDR3: CASSYVSGTGKGYTF. The CDR3 nucleotides read TGTGCCAGCAGCTATGTATCCGGGACAGGGAAAGGCTACACCTTC.

The V and J genes are TRBV18 and TRBJ2-1, with 10 nucleotides matching TRBD2. The CDR3 extends over 15 amino acids. CDR1 and CDR2 from the germline V gene are KGHSH and LQKENI. The junction had 6 bases not matched to a gene; V was cut back by 5 bases and J by 5 bases. CDR3 DNA sequence: TGTGCCAGCTCATCAAACCTAGCGGGGGACAATGAGCAGTTCTTC. Translation: CASSSNLAGDNEQFF. Looking up the rest from reference TRBV18 and TRBJ2-1 gives the full variable domain: NAGVMQNPRHLVRRRGQEARLRCSPMKGHSHVYWYRQLPEEGLKFMVYLQKENIIDESGMPKERFSAEFPKEGPSILRIQQVVRGDSAAYFCASSSNLAGDNEQFFGPGTRLTVL.

The V and J genes are TRBV25-1 and TRBJ2-7; maybe TRBD2 (6 bases). Germline loops: CDR1 MGHDK, CDR2 SYGVNS. The CDR3 runs to 15 residues. Trimming took 1 base from V and 0 from J, leaving 10 bases between them. The CDR3 DNA reads as TGTGCCAGCAGTGAATGGGCGGGACGCTCCTACGAGCAGTACTTC. Translated, it gives CASSEWAGRSYEQYF.

The J gene is TRBJ1-1, the V gene TRBV14; 12 bases fit TRBD1. The J segment lost 1 base and the V segment lost 3 bases, leaving 6 bases of the junction unmatched. Germline V CDR1 and CDR2: SGHDN, FVKESK. The CDR3 length is 17 residues. The CDR3 DNA is TGTGCCAGCAGCCAGGGACAGGGGGCGAAGGGGAACACTGAAGCTTTCTTT. This sequence encodes CASSQGQGAKGNTEAFF.

This sequence joins TRBV4-3 and TRBJ1-1, with D perhaps matching TRBD1 (6 bases). Germline values: CDR1 LGHNA, CDR2 YSLEER. V was clipped by 0 bases and J by 8 bases, with 10 bases between them. This CDR3 is 13 amino acids long. CDR3 loop: CASSQDPGQEAFF. DNA for the CDR3: TGCGCCAGCAGCCAAGATCCCGGACAGGAAGCTTTCTTT.

This clone was counted between two and nine times. The genes are TRBV11-3 and TRBJ1-2; D remains unclear. The CDR3 has 16 residues. Trimming removed 0 bases at V and 2 bases at J, with 13 bases between. CDR1 and CDR2 from the germline V gene are SGHNT and YENEEA. The CDR3 DNA reads as TGTGCCAGCAGCTTAGAAGGGCGGGGATCGAACTATGGCTACACCTTC. This gives the protein CASSLEGRGSNYGYTF.

The chain carries TRBV18 and TRBJ1-2, with 8 bases aligning to TRBD1. The J segment lost 7 bases and the V segment lost 3 bases, leaving 10 bases of the junction unmatched. CDR1 KGHSH and CDR2 LQKENI come from the germline V gene. The CDR3 loop spans 15 amino acids. CDR3 residues: CASSPPQGVIGGYTF. DNA of the CDR3: TGTGCCAGCTCACCGCCACAGGGGGTCATTGGTGGCTACACCTTC.

The V gene is TRBV7-9, the J gene TRBJ2-3; 13 positions match TRBD2. CDR3 size: 18 residues. V lost 5 bases to trimming and J lost 0 bases; unmatched junction nucleotides: 8. Germline CDR1 SEHNR, CDR2 FQNEAQ (reference sequence). The CDR3 spells CASSHGLAGALSTDTQYF. CDR3 nucleotide sequence: TGTGCCAGCAGCCACGGACTAGCGGGGGCTCTTAGCACAGATACGCAGTATTTT.

Turning to this clone: This is likely a read error, given that the CDR3 carries no conserved phenylalanine or tryptophan at its end. The DNA is omitted, as the CDR3 cannot be located on it reliably, and the CDR3 follows TCRdb's listing. The chain recombines TRBV21-1 with TRBJ2-7; TRBD2, the table's D call, lacks a check against the DNA. TRBV21-1 is an annotated pseudogene. Ends included, the CDR3 has 8 residues. CDR3 region: CAQRLVPL.

The chain carries TRBV7-3 and TRBJ1-1; possibly TRBD1 for D (5 bases). Trimming took off 1 base at V and 4 bases at J, with 13 bases between the two ends. CDR3 length: 15 amino acids. Germline lookup yields CDR1 SGHTA and CDR2 FQGTGA. CDR3 coding DNA: TGTGCCAGCAGCTTAAAAGGGGAGGGAGTCACTGAAGCTTTCTTT. This gives the protein CASSLKGEGVTEAFF.

The chain is built from TRBV19 and TRBJ2-7, with D unclear. This CDR3 contains 13 residues. From germline, CDR1 is LNHDA and CDR2 SQIVND (reference sequence). V was clipped by 1 base and J by 3 bases, with 7 bases between them. CDR3 sequence: CASSIGQYYEQYF. The CDR3 region has the DNA TGTGCCAGTAGTATAGGGCAGTACTACGAGCAGTACTTC.

This rearrangement joins TRBV28 to TRBJ2-7; 8 bases map to TRBD2. V shed 3 bases and J 5 bases; nucleotides not matched to a gene: 3. Germline CDR1 reads MDHEN; CDR2 reads SYDVKM. The CDR3 runs 13 residues. The CDR3 sequence is CASSFGLADEQYF. The CDR3 coding sequence is TGTGCCAGCAGTTTCGGACTAGCCGACGAGCAGTACTTC.

J is TRBJ2-5 and V is TRBV5-4, with 7 bases matching TRBD2. The CDR3 runs to 15 residues. J lost 1 base, V lost 4 bases, and 7 bases had no gene match. Germline CDR1 reads SGHNT; CDR2 reads YYREEE (reference sequence). The CDR3 loop reads CASSIPRGTQETQYF. CDR3 nucleotide sequence: TGTGCCAGCAGCATTCCGCGGGGGACCCAAGAGACCCAGTACTTC.

The CDR3 DNA reads TGCGCCAGCAGCTTACAGAACACTGAAGCTTTCTTT. It translates to CASSLQNTEAFF. The V call is TRBV5-1, the J call TRBJ1-1; D remains ambiguous. CDR3 length: 12 amino acids. Germline CDR1 SGHRS, CDR2 YFSETQ. Trimming left V 2 bases short and J 1 base short, with 3 bases between. The full variable domain, with the rest looked up from reference TRBV5-1 and TRBJ1-1, is KAGVTQTPRYLIKTRGQQVTLSCSPISGHRSVSWYQQTPGQGLQFLFEYFSETQRNKGNFPGRFSGRQFSNSRSEMNVSTLELGDSALYLCASSLQNTEAFFGQGTRLTVV.

The CDR3 DNA sequence: TGCAGCGGCGCGGGGGTCAGTAACTATGGCTACACCTTC. Encoded protein: CSGAGVSNYGYTF. The J gene is TRBJ1-2, the V gene TRBV29-1; TRBD1 is a possible D gene (5 bases). CDR1 and CDR2 (germline): SQVTM, ANQGSEA. The CDR3 loop spans 13 amino acids. V lost 7 bases to trimming and J lost 1 base, with 13 bases between them.

About this clone itself: The junction departs from the called germline gene at one end, perhaps through a read error. V and J are TRBV2 and TRBJ2-2; TRBD1 is a possible D gene (5 bases). This CDR3 has 18 residues. Germline V gives CDR1 SNHLY, CDR2 FYNNEI. Here the CDR3 reads CASSEALGLLRNSGELFF. As DNA, the CDR3 is TGTGCCAGCAGTGAAGCGCTGGGGCTTCTTAGGAACTCCGGGGAGCTGTTTTTT.

The rearrangement uses TRBV11-3 and TRBJ1-4, with D perhaps TRBD1 (5 bases). Per germline, CDR1 SGHNT and CDR2 YENEEA. V shed 1 base and J shed 8 bases, with 11 bases lying between them. The CDR3 is 14 residues long. The CDR3: CASSLGGLGEKLFF. The CDR3 region has the DNA TGTGCCAGCAGCTTAGGGGGACTCGGCGAAAAACTGTTTTTT.

The chain uses TRBV7-9 and TRBJ1-1, with 7 bases matching TRBD1. With 6 bases clipped from V and 4 bases from J, the junction kept 8 bases outside the gene matches. The CDR3 is 14 residues long. The germline CDR1 and CDR2 sequences are SEHNR and FQNEAQ (reference sequence). For the CDR3, the DNA is TGTGCCAGCAGACCCTCCGGGACAGCCACTGAAGCTTTCTTT. Its protein is CASRPSGTATEAFF.

The chain combines TRBV24-1 with TRBJ2-2; the D gene is possibly TRBD1 (6 bases). The V gene's germline CDR1 is KGHDR and CDR2 SFDVKD. The CDR3 extends over 15 amino acids. Deletions cut 1 base from V and 5 bases from J, with 10 bases between. DNA of the CDR3: TGTGCCACCAGTGATTTCCCCAGGGGAACCGGGGAGCTGTTTTTT. It translates to CATSDFPRGTGELFF.

The chain carries TRBV27 and TRBJ2-1, with 7 bases that match TRBD2. Per the germline V gene, CDR1 is MNHEY and CDR2 is SMNVEV (reference sequence). V shed 0 bases and J 3 bases; nucleotides not matched to a gene: 5. The CDR3 is 16 residues long. Here the CDR3 reads CASSLSPGRLYNEQFF. For the CDR3, the DNA is TGTGCCAGCAGTTTATCGCCCGGGAGGCTCTACAATGAGCAGTTCTTC.

A single count supports this clone. This CDR3 is CASSPPDSGSYEQYF. CDR3 nucleotides: TGTGCCAGCTCACCACCGGATAGCGGGAGCTACGAGCAGTACTTC. The J gene is TRBJ2-7, the V gene TRBV18; 9 positions agree with TRBD2. V shed 0 bases and J 3 bases; nucleotides not matched to a gene: 3. CDR3 length: 15 residues. Germline CDR1 KGHSH, CDR2 LQKENI.

This sequence joins TRBV12-3 or TRBV12-4 and TRBJ2-5, with a tentative D call TRBD2 (7 bases). The CDR3 covers 12 residues. V lost 7 bases and J lost 5, with 11 bases in between. The chain's CDR3 is CASTGRGETQYF. CDR3 DNA sequence: TGTGCCAGCACGGGGAGGGGGGAGACCCAGTACTTC.

The gene calls are TRBV25-1 and TRBJ2-7; 9 bases line up with TRBD1. J was trimmed by 4 bases and V by 8 bases; bases with no gene match: 21. The CDR3 length is 18 residues. Germline V lookup: CDR1 MGHDK, CDR2 SYGVNS. In nucleotides, the CDR3 is TGTGCCAGCTTAACGACAGGGGGACACCTAAATCTCTTTTACGAGCAGTACTTC. Its translation is CASLTTGGHLNLFYEQYF.

The chain recombines TRBV6-5 with TRBJ1-1, with D possibly being TRBD1 (5 bases). The CDR3 contains 14 residues. Germline V gene sequence: CDR1 MNHEY, CDR2 SVGAGI. Deletions cut 6 bases from V and 5 bases from J, with 16 bases between. CDR3 residues: CASRIQGMGTEAFF. The CDR3 DNA is TGTGCCAGCAGAATCCAGGGAATGGGAACTGAAGCTTTCTTT.

The chain carries TRBV5-4 and TRBJ2-5, with 7 nucleotides matching TRBD1. The CDR3 runs to 13 residues. The V segment lost 2 bases and the J segment 13 bases; nucleotides outside the gene matches: 11. Germline V gives CDR1 SGHNT, CDR2 YYREEE (reference sequence). CDR3 in DNA: TGTGCCAGCAGCTTCGGGGACAGATCTGGTCGGTACTTC. Protein sequence: CASSFGDRSGRYF.

The chain joins TRBV3-1 (or the pseudogene TRBV3-2) to TRBJ2-1; 8 bases fit TRBD2. V shed 7 bases and J 7 bases; nucleotides not matched to a gene: 12. CDR3 size: 15 residues. The V gene's germline CDR1 is LGHDT and CDR2 YNNKEL (reference sequence). CDR3 nucleotides: TGTGCCAGCACCCTCTCGGGGGGGATTATGAATGAGCAGTTCTTC. This translates into CASTLSGGIMNEQFF.

The J gene is TRBJ2-1, the V gene TRBV18, with D possibly being TRBD2 (5 bases). Germline V CDR1 and CDR2: KGHSH, LQKENI. There are 13 residues in the CDR3. Trimming took 2 bases from V and 6 from J, leaving 8 bases between them. This CDR3 reads CASSPILANEQFF. DNA for the CDR3: TGTGCCAGCTCACCAATCCTAGCCAATGAGCAGTTCTTC.

The chain combines TRBV3-1 (or the pseudogene TRBV3-2) with TRBJ2-7; D is possibly TRBD2 (5 bases). CDR1 and CDR2 (germline): LGHDT, YNNKEL (reference sequence). The CDR3 extends over 12 amino acids. With 2 bases removed from V and 6 bases from J, the gap between germline ends came to 8 bases. The CDR3 loop is CASSQPGSEQYF. The CDR3 DNA follows: TGTGCCAGCAGCCAACCGGGGAGCGAGCAGTACTTC.

This clone was recorded once. The rearrangement uses TRBV5-4 and TRBJ2-1, with 12 bases fitting TRBD2. V shed 3 bases and J 7 bases; nucleotides not matched to a gene: 5. The CDR3 is 15 residues long. Germline V gives CDR1 SGHNT, CDR2 YYREEE (reference sequence). The chain's CDR3 is CASSSSSGRGNEQFF. CDR3 bases: TGTGCCAGCAGCTCATCTAGCGGGAGGGGGAATGAGCAGTTCTTC. The entire variable domain, with the rest obtained from reference TRBV5-4 and TRBJ2-1, is as follows: ETGVTQSPTHLIKTRGQQVTLRCSSQSGHNTVSWYQQALGQGPQFIFQYYREEENGRGNFPPRFSGLQFPNYSSELNVNALELDDSALYLCASSSSSGRGNEQFFGPGTRLTVL.

The rearrangement joins TRBV28 to TRBJ2-3; the D gene is possibly TRBD2 (5 bases). This CDR3 is built from 13 residues. V dropped 6 bases and J dropped 6 bases, with 13 bases sitting between them. The germline gives CDR1 MDHEN, CDR2 SYDVKM. The CDR3 DNA follows: TGTGCCAGCAGGGCGCTGGAGGTGGATACGCAGTATTTT. This translates into CASRALEVDTQYF.

This chain links TRBV18 with TRBJ1-5; D gene unclear. Deletions cut 1 base from V and 5 bases from J, with 12 bases between. Germline V gene data show CDR1 as KGHSH and CDR2 as LQKENI. The CDR3 loop spans 15 amino acids. CDR3 coding DNA: TGTGCCAGCTCACCACGGGCAGGTTCGGATCAGCCCCAGCATTTT. Protein: CASSPRAGSDQPQHF.

The rearrangement joins TRBV12-3 or TRBV12-4 to TRBJ2-7; possibly TRBD2 for D (5 bases). Trimming pared 4 bases from V and 6 bases from J, leaving 7 bases between. The length of the CDR3 is 11 residues. The CDR3 region is CASSSGSEQYF. For the CDR3, the DNA is TGTGCCAGCAGTTCGGGGTCCGAGCAGTACTTC.